In this sample, the clone carrying this TCR beta chain turned up a few times. The antigen is not known. TCRdb called the RT-PCR reads again in MiXCR, with one record for every CDR3 protein. Found here are about 180,000 distinct CDR3 sequences, about a tenth of them singletons; the top ten hold 11%. The CDR3 extends over 15 amino acids. Germline CDR1 reads MDHEN; CDR2 reads SYDVKM. V lost 3 bases and J 1 base, leaving 13 bases between the germline ends. This record comes from a study of response to subunit inactivated influenza vaccine. General study findings and limits: Authors suggested each seasonal flu vaccination may recruit only limited numbers of new T cells.

The clonotype was recovered from a man between 45 and 60 years old who received an inactivated influenza vaccine. V usage is TRBV28 and J usage is TRBJ2-7; tentatively, D is TRBD1 (5 bases). The sample consisted of non-naive T cells sorted from PBMCs, taken on the day of vaccination. The CDR3 region has the DNA TGTGCCAGCAGTTTCCCCGGGCAGGGATCCTACGAGCAGTACTTC. Translating it yields CASSFPGQGSYEQYF.